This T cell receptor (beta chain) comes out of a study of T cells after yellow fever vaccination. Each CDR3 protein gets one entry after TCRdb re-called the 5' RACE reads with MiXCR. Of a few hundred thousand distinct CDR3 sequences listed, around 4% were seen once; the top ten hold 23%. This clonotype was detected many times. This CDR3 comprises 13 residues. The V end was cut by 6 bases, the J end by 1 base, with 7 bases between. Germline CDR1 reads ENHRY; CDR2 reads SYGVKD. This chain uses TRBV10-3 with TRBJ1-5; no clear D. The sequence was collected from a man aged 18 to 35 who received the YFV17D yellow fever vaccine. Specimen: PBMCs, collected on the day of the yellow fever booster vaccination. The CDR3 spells CAIRGQSNQPQHF. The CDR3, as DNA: TGTGCCATCAGAGGGCAGAGCAATCAGCCCCAGCATTTT.